The entry below describes one T cell receptor (beta chain). The germline CDR1 and CDR2 sequences are LNHDA and SQIVND (reference sequence). The CDR3 is made up of 13 amino acids. Trimming removed 5 bases at V and 3 bases at J, with 11 bases between. This sample stems from a study of control samples from healthy donors and cancer patients. The table came from immunoSEQ multiplex PCR; TCRdb's copy has only in-frame clones and leaves some out. The data show under 450,000 clones, 80% to 95% seen once. The sequence was collected from a man between 35 and 55 years old with head and neck cancer. This chain joins TRBV19 and TRBJ2-7, with D possibly TRBD2 on 5 matching bases. Sequenced material: PBMCs. The CDR3 bases are TGTGCCAGTAGTGCTTTCCGGGACTACGAGCAGTACTTC. This gives the protein CASSAFRDYEQYF.